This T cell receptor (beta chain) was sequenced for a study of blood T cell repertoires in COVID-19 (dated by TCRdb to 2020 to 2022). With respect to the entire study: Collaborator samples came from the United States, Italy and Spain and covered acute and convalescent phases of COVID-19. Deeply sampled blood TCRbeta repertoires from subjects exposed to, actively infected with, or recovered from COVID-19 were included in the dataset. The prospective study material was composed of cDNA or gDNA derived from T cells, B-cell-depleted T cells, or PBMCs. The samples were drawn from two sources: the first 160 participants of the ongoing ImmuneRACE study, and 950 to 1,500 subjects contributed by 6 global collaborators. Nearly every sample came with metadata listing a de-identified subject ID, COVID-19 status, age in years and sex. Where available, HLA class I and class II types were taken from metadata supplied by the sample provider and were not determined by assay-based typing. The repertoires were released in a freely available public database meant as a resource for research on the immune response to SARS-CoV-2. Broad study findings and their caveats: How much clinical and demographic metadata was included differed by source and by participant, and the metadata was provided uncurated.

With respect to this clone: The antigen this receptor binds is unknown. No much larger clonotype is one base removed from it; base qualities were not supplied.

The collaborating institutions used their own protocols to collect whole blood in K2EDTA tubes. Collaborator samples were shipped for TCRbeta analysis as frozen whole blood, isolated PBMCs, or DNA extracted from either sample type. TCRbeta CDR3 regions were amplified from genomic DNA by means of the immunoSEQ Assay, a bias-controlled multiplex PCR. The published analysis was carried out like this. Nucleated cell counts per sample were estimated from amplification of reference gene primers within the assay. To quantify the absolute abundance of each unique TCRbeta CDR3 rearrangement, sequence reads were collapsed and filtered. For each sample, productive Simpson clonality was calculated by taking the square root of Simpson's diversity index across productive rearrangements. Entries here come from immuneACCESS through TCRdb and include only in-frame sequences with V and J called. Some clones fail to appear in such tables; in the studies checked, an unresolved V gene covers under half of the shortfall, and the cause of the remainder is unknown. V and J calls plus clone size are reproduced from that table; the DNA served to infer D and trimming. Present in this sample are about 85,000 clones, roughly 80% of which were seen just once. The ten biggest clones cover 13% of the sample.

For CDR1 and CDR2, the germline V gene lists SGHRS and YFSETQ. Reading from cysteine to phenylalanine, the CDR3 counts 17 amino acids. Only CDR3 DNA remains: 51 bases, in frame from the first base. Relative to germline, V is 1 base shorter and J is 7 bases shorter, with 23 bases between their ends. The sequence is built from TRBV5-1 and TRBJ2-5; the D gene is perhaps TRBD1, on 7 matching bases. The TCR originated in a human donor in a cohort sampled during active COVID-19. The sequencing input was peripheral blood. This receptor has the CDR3 CASSLSSAGGQQGTQYF. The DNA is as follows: TGCGCCAGCAGCTTGAGTTCGGCAGGGGGGCAGCAGGGGACCCAGTACTTC. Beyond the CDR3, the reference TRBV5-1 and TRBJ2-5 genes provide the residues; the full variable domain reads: KAGVTQTPRYLIKTRGQQVTLSCSPISGHRSVSWYQQTPGQGLQFLFEYFSETQRNKGNFPGRFSGRQFSNSRSEMNVSTLELGDSALYLCASSLSSAGGQQGTQYFGPGTRLLVL.